This T cell receptor (beta chain) was recovered during a study of blood T cell repertoires in COVID-19. As for the study in general: Whether acute or convalescent, the COVID-19 samples came from the United States, Italy and Spain. Sample material is recorded as cDNA or gDNA derived from T cells, B-cell-depleted T cells, or PBMCs.

Living in 20 to 30 US areas, the participants were between about 18 and 95 years of age. Participants were placed into cohorts based on the clinical history they reported. In the case of this clone: One junction end does not reproduce the germline sequence, and a read error may be involved.

Clones were read by immunoSEQ multiplex PCR, and TCRdb kept only the in-frame ones, dropping some. The table includes about 200,000 clones, around 86% detected once. Germline-derived CDR1 and CDR2 are SGHAT and FQNNGV. CDR3 length: 14 amino acids. The sequence was collected from a man in his forties with acute COVID-19. The V and J genes are TRBV11-2 and TRBJ2-7, with D maybe TRBD1 (6 bases). The sequenced sample consisted of PBMCs or T cells enriched from blood (not recorded which). The CDR3 DNA follows: TGTGCCAACAGCTTAATAGAACAGGGCTACGAGCAGTACTTC. Protein sequence: CANSLIEQGYEQYF. The whole variable domain, remainder taken from reference TRBV11-2 and TRBJ2-7, is EAGVAQSPRYKIIEKRQSVAFWCNPISGHATLYWYQQILGQGPKLLIQFQNNGVVDDSQLPKDRFSAERLKGVDSTLKIQPAKLEDSAVYLCANSLIEQGYEQYFGPGTRLTVT.